Below are 10 T cell receptor beta chains sequenced from a single sample in a study of PD-1 and CTLA-4 blockade in melanoma. Repertoires were generated with immunoSEQ multiplex PCR, while TCRdb's copy carries only in-frame clones and drops some. The table records 20,000 to 25,000 clones, approximately 89% of them present only once. This specimen consisted of CD8+ T cells from peripheral blood, obtained before anti-PD-1 treatment. The receptors were gathered from a human donor with melanoma.

The J gene is TRBJ1-5, the V gene TRBV30; weak D call: TRBD1 (5 bases). V lost 1 base and J 7 bases, leaving 14 bases between the germline ends. Germline CDR1 and CDR2: GTSNPN and SVGIG (reference sequence). The CDR3 length is 14 residues. CDR3 protein: CAWSAGQGPQPQHF. DNA for the CDR3: TGTGCCTGGAGTGCGGGGCAGGGACCACAGCCCCAGCATTTT. The full variable domain, completed using reference TRBV30 and TRBJ1-5, is SQTIHQWPATLVQPVGSPLSLECTVEGTSNPNLYWYRQAAGRGLQLLFYSVGIGQISSEVPQNLSASRPQDRQFILSSKKLLLSDSGFYLCAWSAGQGPQPQHFGDGTRLSIL.

V and J are TRBV11-2 and TRBJ2-3; D is perhaps TRBD2 (6 bases). Trimming took 4 bases from V and 9 from J, leaving 23 bases between them. Germline V gene data show CDR1 as SGHAT and CDR2 as FQNNGV. The CDR3 covers 16 residues. CDR3 nucleotides: TGTGCCAGCAGCTCAAGCCGGGGACTGAACCAAGGGACGCAGTATTTT. This codes for CASSSSRGLNQGTQYF.

The V and J genes are TRBV5-1 and TRBJ2-2; D is unresolved. The germline V and J ends were trimmed by 0 bases and 7 bases, with 7 bases remaining between them. Germline V gene lookup returns CDR1 SGHRS and CDR2 YFSETQ. The CDR3 runs 13 residues. In nucleotides, the CDR3 is TGCGCCAGCAGCTTGGGTGGTGTCGGGGAGCTGTTTTTT. This codes for CASSLGGVGELFF.

The chain couples TRBV12-5 to TRBJ1-1; D call uncertain. The V gene's germline CDR1 is LGHNT and CDR2 FRNRAP. V was clipped by 3 bases and J by 7 bases, with 12 bases between them. The CDR3 length is 13 residues. CDR3 loop: CASGFGGRSEAFF. The CDR3 DNA follows: TGTGCTAGTGGTTTTGGAGGTAGGAGTGAAGCTTTCTTT.

This chain uses TRBV16 with TRBJ1-1, with unresolved D. V lost 2 bases to trimming and J lost 1 base, with 8 bases between them. The CDR3 length is 14 residues. Germline V gene data show CDR1 as KGHSY and CDR2 as FQNENV. In DNA form, the CDR3 reads TGTGCCAGCAGCCAAACCGGCGCGAACACTGAAGCTTTCTTT. Translation: CASSQTGANTEAFF.

V usage is TRBV3-1 (or the pseudogene TRBV3-2) and J usage is TRBJ1-2; TRBD1 matches at 9 bases. The length of the CDR3 is 14 residues. Losses at the gene ends were 4 bases for V and 3 bases for J; bases not matched to a gene: 3. Germline V gives CDR1 LGHDT, CDR2 YNNKEL (reference sequence). The CDR3 region is CASSPRTGDYGYTF. The CDR3 DNA sequence: TGTGCCAGCAGCCCCCGGACAGGGGACTATGGCTACACCTTC.

The V gene is TRBV12-3 or TRBV12-4, the J gene TRBJ2-1; D gene unclear. Deletions cut 7 bases from V and 5 bases from J, with 6 bases between. There are 11 residues in the CDR3. The chain's CDR3 is CASTRDNEQFF. The CDR3 nucleotides read TGTGCCAGCACCCGGGACAATGAGCAGTTCTTC.

The chain carries TRBV7-8 and TRBJ1-1; D is unclear. The ends were cut back, 1 base at V and 3 bases at J, with 18 bases in the middle. The germline CDR1 and CDR2 sequences are SGHVS and FQNEAQ. The CDR3 is 17 amino acids. The CDR3 coding sequence is TGTGCCAGCAGCTTAGGGGCCGGTAAGGGCTCGGACACTGAAGCTTTCTTT. Translated: CASSLGAGKGSDTEAFF.

V is TRBV5-1 and J is TRBJ1-1; D is undetermined. Germline loops: CDR1 SGHRS, CDR2 YFSETQ. The CDR3 spans 12 residues. Deletions cut 1 base from V and 6 bases from J, with 7 bases between. The CDR3 nucleotides read TGCGCCAGCAGCTTGAATACAGCTGAAGCTTTCTTT. Its protein is CASSLNTAEAFF.

This clone was seen once. This rearrangement joins TRBV27 to TRBJ1-2; the match to TRBD1 covers 7 bases. The V segment lost 6 bases and the J segment 5 bases; nucleotides outside the gene matches: 6. In germline, CDR1 is MNHEY, CDR2 SMNVEV (reference sequence). The CDR3 is 13 residues long. This CDR3 reads CASSYGQDYGYTF. CDR3 nucleotides: TGTGCCAGCAGCTATGGACAGGATTATGGCTACACCTTC.